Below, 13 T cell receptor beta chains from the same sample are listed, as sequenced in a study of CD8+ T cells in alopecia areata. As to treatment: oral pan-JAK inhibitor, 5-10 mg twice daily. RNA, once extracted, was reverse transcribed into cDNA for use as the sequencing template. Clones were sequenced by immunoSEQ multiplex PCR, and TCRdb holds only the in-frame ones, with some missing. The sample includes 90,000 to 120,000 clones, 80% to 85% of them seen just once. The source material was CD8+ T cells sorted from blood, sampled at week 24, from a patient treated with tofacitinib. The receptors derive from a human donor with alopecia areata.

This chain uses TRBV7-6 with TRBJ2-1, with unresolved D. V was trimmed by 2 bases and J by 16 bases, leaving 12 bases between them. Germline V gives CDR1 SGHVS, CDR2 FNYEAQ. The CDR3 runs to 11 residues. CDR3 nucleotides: TGTGCCAGCAGCTTAATAGGTATCCCCTTCTTC. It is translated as CASSLIGIPFF.

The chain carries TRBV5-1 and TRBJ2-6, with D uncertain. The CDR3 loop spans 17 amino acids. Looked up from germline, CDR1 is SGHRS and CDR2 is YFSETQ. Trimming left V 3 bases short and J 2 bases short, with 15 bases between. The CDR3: CASSSRELYTGANVLTF. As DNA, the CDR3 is TGCGCCAGCAGCTCGCGCGAACTCTACACTGGGGCCAACGTCCTGACTTTC. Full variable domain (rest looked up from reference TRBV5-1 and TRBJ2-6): KAGVTQTPRYLIKTRGQQVTLSCSPISGHRSVSWYQQTPGQGLQFLFEYFSETQRNKGNFPGRFSGRQFSNSRSEMNVSTLELGDSALYLCASSSRELYTGANVLTFGAGSRLTVL.

In DNA, the CDR3 is TGTGCCAGCAGCCCAGGGACATTTCCGACCACAGATACGCAGTATTTT. It encodes CASSPGTFPTTDTQYF. The chain has TRBV7-9 and TRBJ2-3, with D maybe TRBD1 (6 bases). CDR3 size: 16 residues. V was shortened by 5 bases and J by 2 bases, with 17 bases between the two germline ends. Germline V gene lookup returns CDR1 SEHNR and CDR2 FQNEAQ (reference sequence).

In DNA, the CDR3 is TGTGCCAGTGGAATTGCTAGCACAGATACGCAGTATTTT. This translates into CASGIASTDTQYF. V gene TRBV19 combines with J gene TRBJ2-3; D gene ambiguous. Trimming cost V 8 bases and J 0 bases, with 9 bases left between them. The length of the CDR3 is 13 residues. The germline CDR1 and CDR2 sequences are LNHDA and SQIVND (reference sequence).

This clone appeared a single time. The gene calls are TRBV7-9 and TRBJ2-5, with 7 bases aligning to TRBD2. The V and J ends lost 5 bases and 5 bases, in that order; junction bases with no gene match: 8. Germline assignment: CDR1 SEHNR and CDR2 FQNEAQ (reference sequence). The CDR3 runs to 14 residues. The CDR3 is CASSPSGAPETQYF. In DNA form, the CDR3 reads TGTGCCAGCAGCCCGAGCGGGGCGCCGGAGACCCAGTACTTC.

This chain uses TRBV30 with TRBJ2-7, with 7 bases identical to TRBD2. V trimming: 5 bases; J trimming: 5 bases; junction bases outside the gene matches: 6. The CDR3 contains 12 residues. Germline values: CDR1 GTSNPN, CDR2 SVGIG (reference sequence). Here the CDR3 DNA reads TGTGCCTGGTCATGGGGAGGGAACGAGCAGTACTTC. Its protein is CAWSWGGNEQYF.

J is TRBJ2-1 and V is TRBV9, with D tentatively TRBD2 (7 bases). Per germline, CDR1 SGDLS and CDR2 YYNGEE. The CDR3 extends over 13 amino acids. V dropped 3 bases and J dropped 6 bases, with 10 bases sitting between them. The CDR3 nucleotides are TGTGCCAGCAGCGAGGGGGGGAGCAATGAGCAGTTCTTC. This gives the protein CASSEGGSNEQFF.

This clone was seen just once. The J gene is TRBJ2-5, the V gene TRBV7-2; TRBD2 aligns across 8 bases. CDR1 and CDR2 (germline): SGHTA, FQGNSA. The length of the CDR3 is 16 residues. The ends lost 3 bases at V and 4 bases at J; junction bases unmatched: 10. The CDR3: CASSFVTGGIGETQYF. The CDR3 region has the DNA TGTGCCAGCAGCTTTGTTACGGGGGGGATTGGAGAGACCCAGTACTTC.

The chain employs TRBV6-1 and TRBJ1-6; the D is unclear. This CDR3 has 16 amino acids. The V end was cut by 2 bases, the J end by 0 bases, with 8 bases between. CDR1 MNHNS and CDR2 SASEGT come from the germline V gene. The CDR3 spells CASSETTSSYNSPLHF. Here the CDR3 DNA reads TGTGCCAGCAGTGAAACGACGAGCTCCTATAATTCACCCCTCCACTTT.

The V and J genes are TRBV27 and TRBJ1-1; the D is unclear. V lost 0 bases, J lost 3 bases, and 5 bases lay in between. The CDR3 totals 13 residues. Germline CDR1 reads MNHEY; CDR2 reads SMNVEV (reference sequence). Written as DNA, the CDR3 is TGTGCCAGCAGTTTATCTGGGGACACTGAAGCTTTCTTT. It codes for CASSLSGDTEAFF.

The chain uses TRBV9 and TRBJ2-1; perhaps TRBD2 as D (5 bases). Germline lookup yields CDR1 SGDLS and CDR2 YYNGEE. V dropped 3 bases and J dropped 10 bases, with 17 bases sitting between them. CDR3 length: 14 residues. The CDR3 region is CASSARSGYREQFF. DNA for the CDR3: TGTGCCAGCAGCGCCAGGTCGGGGTATCGGGAGCAGTTCTTC.

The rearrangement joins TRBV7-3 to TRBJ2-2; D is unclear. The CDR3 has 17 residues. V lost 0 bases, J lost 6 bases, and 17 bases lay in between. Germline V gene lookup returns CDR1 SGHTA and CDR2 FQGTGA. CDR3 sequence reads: CASSLTGLTPRPGELFF. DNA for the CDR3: TGTGCCAGCAGCTTAACCGGGTTGACCCCACGCCCCGGGGAGCTGTTTTTT.

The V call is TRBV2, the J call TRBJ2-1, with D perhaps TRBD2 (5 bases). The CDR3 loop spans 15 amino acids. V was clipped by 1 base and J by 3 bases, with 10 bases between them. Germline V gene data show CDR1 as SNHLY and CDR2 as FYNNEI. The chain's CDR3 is CASSEGTGDYNEQFF. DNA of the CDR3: TGTGCCAGCAGTGAAGGGACTGGCGACTACAATGAGCAGTTCTTC.